This T cell receptor (beta chain) was retrieved from a study of blood T cell repertoires in COVID-19. Overall study context: Sites in the United States, Italy and Spain provided acute and convalescent COVID-19 samples. T cells, B-cell-depleted T cells, or PBMCs provided the cDNA or gDNA that served as material.

Per the germline V gene, CDR1 is SGDLS and CDR2 is YYNGEE. CDR3 length equals 15 residues. Trimming pared 4 bases from V and 6 bases from J, leaving 19 bases between. Authors' data handling: Amplification with reference gene primers provided the estimates of nucleated cell counts. Method: immunoSEQ multiplex PCR; TCRdb's copy keeps in-frame clones and lacks some. D and trimming were read from the DNA, whereas the V and J calls and clone size are those reported in that table. The table records 55,000 to 80,000 clones, around 83% of them present only once. This clone was counted a single time. The sequence was collected from a human donor in a cohort sampled during active COVID-19. The sequenced sample consisted of peripheral blood. V usage is TRBV9 and J usage is TRBJ1-2; a possible D gene is TRBD1 (5 bases). The CDR3 here is CASSPGHLTRNGYTF. The CDR3 DNA sequence: TGTGCCAGCAGCCCCGGACACCTCACCCGGAATGGCTACACCTTC.